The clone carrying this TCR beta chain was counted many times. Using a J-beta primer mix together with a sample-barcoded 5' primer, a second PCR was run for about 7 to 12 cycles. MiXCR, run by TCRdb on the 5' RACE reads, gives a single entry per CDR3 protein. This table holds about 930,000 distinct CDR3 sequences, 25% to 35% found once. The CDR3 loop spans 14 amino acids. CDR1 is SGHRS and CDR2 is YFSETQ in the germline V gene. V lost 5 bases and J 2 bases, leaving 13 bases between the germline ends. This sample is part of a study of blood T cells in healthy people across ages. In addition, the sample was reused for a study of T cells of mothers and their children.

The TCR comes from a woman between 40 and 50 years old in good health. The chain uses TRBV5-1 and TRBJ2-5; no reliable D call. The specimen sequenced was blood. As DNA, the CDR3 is TGCGCCAGCAGGTTCTCATTGGATCAAGAGACCCAGTACTTC. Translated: CASRFSLDQETQYF.